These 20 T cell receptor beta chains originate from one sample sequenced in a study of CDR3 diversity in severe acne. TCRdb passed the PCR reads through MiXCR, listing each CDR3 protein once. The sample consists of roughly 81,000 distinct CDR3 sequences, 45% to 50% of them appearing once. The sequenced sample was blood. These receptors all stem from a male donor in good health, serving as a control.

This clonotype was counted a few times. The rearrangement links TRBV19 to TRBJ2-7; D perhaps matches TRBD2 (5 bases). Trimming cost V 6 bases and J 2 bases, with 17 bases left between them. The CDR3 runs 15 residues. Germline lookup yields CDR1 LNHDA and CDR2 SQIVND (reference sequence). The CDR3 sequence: CASSDWGAGTYEQYF. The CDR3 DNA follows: TGTGCCAGTAGCGATTGGGGAGCAGGAACCTACGAGCAGTACTTC.

The DNA for the CDR3 is TGTGCCAGCAGCTTAGCGCAGGGATACCAAGAGACCCAGTACTTC. As protein: CASSLAQGYQETQYF. The chain is built from TRBV7-8 and TRBJ2-5, with D perhaps matching TRBD1 (5 bases). V gave up 0 bases and J gave up 0 bases, with 8 bases separating them. Germline lookup yields CDR1 SGHVS and CDR2 FQNEAQ. CDR3 length: 15 residues.

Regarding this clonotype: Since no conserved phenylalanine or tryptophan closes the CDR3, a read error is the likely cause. CDR3 in amino acids: CSTPDPGQANYGYTI. The CDR3 DNA is TGCAGTACACCAGATCCGGGACAAGCTAACTATGGCTACACCATC. The chain uses TRBV20-1 and TRBJ1-2; tentative D call: TRBD1 (6 bases). The ends were cut back, 8 bases at V and 0 bases at J, with 19 bases in the middle. The CDR3 loop spans 15 amino acids. Germline assignment: CDR1 DFQATT and CDR2 SNEGSKA (reference sequence).

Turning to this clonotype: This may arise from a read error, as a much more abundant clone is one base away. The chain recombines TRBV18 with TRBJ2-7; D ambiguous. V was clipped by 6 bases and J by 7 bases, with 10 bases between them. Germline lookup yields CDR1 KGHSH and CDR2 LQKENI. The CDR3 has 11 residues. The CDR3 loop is CASSPTEEQYF. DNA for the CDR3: TGTGCCAGCTCGCCTACCGAAGAGCAGTACTTC.

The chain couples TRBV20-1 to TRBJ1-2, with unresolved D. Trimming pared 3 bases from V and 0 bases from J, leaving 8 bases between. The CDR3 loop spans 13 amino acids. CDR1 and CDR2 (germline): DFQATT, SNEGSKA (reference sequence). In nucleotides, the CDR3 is TGCAGTGCTAGTTTCGGGGCTAACTATGGCTACACCTTC. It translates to CSASFGANYGYTF.

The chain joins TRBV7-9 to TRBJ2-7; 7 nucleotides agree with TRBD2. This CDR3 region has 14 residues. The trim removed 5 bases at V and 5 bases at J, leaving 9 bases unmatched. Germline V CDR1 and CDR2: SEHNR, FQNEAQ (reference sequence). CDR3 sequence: CASSRSAGVNEQYF. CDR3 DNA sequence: TGTGCCAGCAGCCGGTCGGCGGGGGTGAACGAGCAGTACTTC. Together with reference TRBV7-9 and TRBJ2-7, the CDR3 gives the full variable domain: DTGVSQNPRHKITKRGQNVTFRCDPISEHNRLYWYRQTLGQGPEFLTYFQNEAQLEKSRLLSDRFSAERPKGSFSTLEIQRTEQGDSAMYLCASSRSAGVNEQYFGPGTRLTVT.

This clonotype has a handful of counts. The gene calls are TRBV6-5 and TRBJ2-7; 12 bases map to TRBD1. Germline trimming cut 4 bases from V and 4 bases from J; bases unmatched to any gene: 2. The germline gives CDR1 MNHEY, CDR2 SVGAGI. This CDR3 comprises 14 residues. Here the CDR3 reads CASSSGQGAYEQYF. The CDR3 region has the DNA TGTGCCAGCAGTTCGGGACAGGGGGCGTACGAGCAGTACTTC.

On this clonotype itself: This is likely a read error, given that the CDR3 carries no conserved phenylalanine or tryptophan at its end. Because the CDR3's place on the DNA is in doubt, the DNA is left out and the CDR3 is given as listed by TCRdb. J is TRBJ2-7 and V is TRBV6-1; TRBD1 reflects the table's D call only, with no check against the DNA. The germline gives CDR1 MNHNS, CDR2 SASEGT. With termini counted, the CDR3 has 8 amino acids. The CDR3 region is CASSECSG.

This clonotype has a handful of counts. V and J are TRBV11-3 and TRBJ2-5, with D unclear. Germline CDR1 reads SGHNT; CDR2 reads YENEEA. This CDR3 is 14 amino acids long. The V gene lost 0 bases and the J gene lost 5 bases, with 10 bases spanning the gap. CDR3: CASSLDPVRETQYF. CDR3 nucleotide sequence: TGTGCCAGCAGCTTAGACCCGGTACGGGAGACCCAGTACTTC.

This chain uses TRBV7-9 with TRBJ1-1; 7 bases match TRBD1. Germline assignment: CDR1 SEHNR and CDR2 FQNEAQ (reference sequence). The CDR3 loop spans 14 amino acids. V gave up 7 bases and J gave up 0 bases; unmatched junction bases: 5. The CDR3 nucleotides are TGTGCCAGCACTAAGGACAGGTTGAACACTGAAGCTTTCTTT. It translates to CASTKDRLNTEAFF.

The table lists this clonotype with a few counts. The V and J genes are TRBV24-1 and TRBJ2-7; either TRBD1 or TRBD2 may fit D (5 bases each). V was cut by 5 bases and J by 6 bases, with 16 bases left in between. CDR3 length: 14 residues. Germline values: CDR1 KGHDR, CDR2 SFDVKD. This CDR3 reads CATSVRGVSAEQYF. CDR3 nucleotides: TGTGCCACCAGTGTCCGGGGCGTTTCCGCCGAGCAGTACTTC.

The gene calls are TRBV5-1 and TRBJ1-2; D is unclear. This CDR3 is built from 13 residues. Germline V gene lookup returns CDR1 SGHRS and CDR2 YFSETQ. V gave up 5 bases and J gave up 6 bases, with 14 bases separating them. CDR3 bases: TGCGCCAGCAGAGATGCTCAAACAGATGGCTACACCTTC. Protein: CASRDAQTDGYTF.

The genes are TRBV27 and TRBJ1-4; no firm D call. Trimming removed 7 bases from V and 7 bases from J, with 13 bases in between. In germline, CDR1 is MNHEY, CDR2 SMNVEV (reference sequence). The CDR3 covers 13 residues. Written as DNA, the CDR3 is TGTGCCAGCACCGATCAGGAACTTGAAAAACTGTTTTTT. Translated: CASTDQELEKLFF.

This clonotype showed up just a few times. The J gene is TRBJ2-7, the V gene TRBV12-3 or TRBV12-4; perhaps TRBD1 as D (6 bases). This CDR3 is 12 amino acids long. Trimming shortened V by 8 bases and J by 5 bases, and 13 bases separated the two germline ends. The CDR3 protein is CASGTLSHEQYF. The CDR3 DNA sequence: TGTGCCAGCGGGACATTGTCACACGAGCAGTACTTC.

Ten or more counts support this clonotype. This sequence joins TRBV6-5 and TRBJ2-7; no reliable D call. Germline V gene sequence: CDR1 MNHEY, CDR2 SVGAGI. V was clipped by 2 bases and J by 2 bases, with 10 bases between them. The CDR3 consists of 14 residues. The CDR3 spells CASSYRDWAYEQYF. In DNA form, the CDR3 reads TGTGCCAGCAGTTACAGGGATTGGGCCTACGAGCAGTACTTC.

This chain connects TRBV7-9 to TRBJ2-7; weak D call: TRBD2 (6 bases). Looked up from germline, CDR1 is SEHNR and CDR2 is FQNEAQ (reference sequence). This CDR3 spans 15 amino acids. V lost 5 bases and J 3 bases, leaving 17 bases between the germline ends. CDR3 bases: TGTGCCAGCAGCCTTACGGGACTCAAGAACTACGAGCAGTACTTC. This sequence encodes CASSLTGLKNYEQYF.

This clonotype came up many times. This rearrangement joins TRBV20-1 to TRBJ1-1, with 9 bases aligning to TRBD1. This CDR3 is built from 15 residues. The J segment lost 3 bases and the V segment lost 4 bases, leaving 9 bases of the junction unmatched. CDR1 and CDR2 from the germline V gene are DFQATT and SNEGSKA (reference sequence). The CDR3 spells CSAKEGQGWYTEAFF. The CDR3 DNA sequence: TGCAGTGCTAAAGAGGGACAGGGATGGTACACTGAAGCTTTCTTT.

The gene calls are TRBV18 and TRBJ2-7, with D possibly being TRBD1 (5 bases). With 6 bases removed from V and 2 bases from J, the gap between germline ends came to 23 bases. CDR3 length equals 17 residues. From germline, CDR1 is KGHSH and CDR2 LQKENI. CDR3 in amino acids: CASSLLPYTGPAYEQYF. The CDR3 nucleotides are TGTGCCAGCTCCCTATTGCCCTACACAGGACCCGCCTACGAGCAGTACTTC.

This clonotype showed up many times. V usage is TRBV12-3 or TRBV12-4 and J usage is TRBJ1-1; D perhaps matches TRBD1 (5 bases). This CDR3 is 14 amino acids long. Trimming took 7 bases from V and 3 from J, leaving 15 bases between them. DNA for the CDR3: TGTGCCAGCACTAGACAGAACGGGGACACTGAAGCTTTCTTT. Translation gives CASTRQNGDTEAFF.

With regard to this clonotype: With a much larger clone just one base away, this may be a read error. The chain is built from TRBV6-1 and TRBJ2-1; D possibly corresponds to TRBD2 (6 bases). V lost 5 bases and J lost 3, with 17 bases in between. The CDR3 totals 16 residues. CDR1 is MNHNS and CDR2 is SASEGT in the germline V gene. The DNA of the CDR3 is TGTGCCAGCAGTTACTCACCTAGCGAGGACTACAATGAGCAGTTCTTC. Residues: CASSYSPSEDYNEQFF.